Following are 10 T cell receptor beta chains from one sample sequenced in a study of post-analysis software for immune sequencing data. Their recognized antigens are unknown. The authors incorporated unique molecular identifiers into the TCR beta cDNA libraries. TCRdb fed the PCR reads into MiXCR, producing one record per CDR3 protein. This sample has a few hundred thousand distinct CDR3 sequences; 36% occur once, and the top ten carry 4% to 6%. Study results and caveats: The five TRBV segments detected at higher frequency in patients than in controls included TRBV5-6, TRBV5-1 and TRBV20-1.

Sequencing was done on a sample of blood. These receptors were taken from a girl aged 5 to 17 with multiple sclerosis.

V and J are TRBV29-1 and TRBJ1-1; D remains unclear. The CDR3 has 12 residues. V lost 1 base, J lost 10 bases, and 13 bases lay in between. CDR1 and CDR2 (germline): SQVTM, ANQGSEA. Here the CDR3 DNA reads TGCAGCGTTGAAGGAGGACGGGATGGAGCTTTCTTT. It is translated as CSVEGGRDGAFF.

This clonotype was counted between two and nine times. The chain combines TRBV5-1 with TRBJ2-2; no definite D call. The CDR3 runs to 15 residues. CDR1 SGHRS and CDR2 YFSETQ come from the germline V gene. V was cut by 0 bases and J by 2 bases, with 8 bases left in between. For the CDR3, the DNA is TGCGCCAGCAGCTTGGGACGCGGAAACACCGGGGAGCTGTTTTTT. Protein sequence: CASSLGRGNTGELFF.

Turning to this clonotype: This sequence may be a read error, since a much larger clone differs from it by one base. The gene calls are TRBV6-6 and TRBJ1-2; D perhaps matches TRBD1 (6 bases). The CDR3 is made up of 17 amino acids. Germline values: CDR1 MNHNY, CDR2 SVGAGI (reference sequence). V lost 7 bases to trimming and J lost 7 bases, with 28 bases between them. DNA of the CDR3: TGTGCCAGCACCACCCTGAGACAGGCTCAAATTCCCTGTGGCTACACCTTC. It specifies CASTTLRQAQIPCGYTF.

This clonotype was counted at least ten times. V gene TRBV11-1 combines with J gene TRBJ2-1, with 11 positions matching TRBD2. CDR3 length: 16 residues. The V and J ends lost 5 bases and 12 bases, in that order; junction bases with no gene match: 15. The V gene's germline CDR1 is SGHAT and CDR2 FQDESV (reference sequence). The CDR3 DNA sequence: TGTGCCAGCAGCCCTGGGGGGCTAGCGGGAGGATCGGTGCAGTTCTTC. As protein: CASSPGGLAGGSVQFF.

The V and J genes are TRBV6-5 and TRBJ1-1; D not certain. Trimming took off 7 bases at V and 6 bases at J, with 27 bases between the two ends. This CDR3 is built from 17 residues. The germline gives CDR1 MNHEY, CDR2 SVGAGI. CDR3 nucleotide sequence: TGTGCCAGCATTTCGAAACGGCCCCCTCAGCCCAGGCCTGAAGCTTTCTTT. Translating it yields CASISKRPPQPRPEAFF.

V and J are TRBV12-3 or TRBV12-4 and TRBJ1-2; 8 bases are a match to TRBD1. CDR3 length: 12 amino acids. The ends lost 4 bases at V and 7 bases at J; junction bases unmatched: 2. CDR3: CASSSTGGGYTF. CDR3 nucleotide sequence: TGTGCCAGCAGTTCTACAGGGGGTGGCTACACCTTC.

Notes on this clonotype: A much larger clone is a single base away; this may be a read error. The chain has TRBV5-1 and TRBJ2-2; TRBD2 is a possible D gene (6 bases). Germline loops: CDR1 SGHRS, CDR2 YFSETQ. The CDR3 length is 15 residues. V lost 0 bases to trimming and J lost 4 bases, with 10 bases between them. The CDR3 region is CASSLDGRGTGELFF. The CDR3 DNA follows: TGCGCCAGCAGCTTGGACGGGAGAGGCACCGGGGAGCTGTTTTTT.

This clonotype was counted a few times. The rearrangement joins TRBV16 to TRBJ1-1; D is undetermined. Germline assignment: CDR1 KGHSY and CDR2 FQNENV. There are 13 residues in the CDR3. Trimming took 2 bases from V and 5 from J, leaving 9 bases between them. The CDR3: CASSQRRETEAFF. In nucleotides, the CDR3 is TGTGCCAGCAGCCAACGACGGGAGACTGAAGCTTTCTTT. Filled out from reference TRBV16 and TRBJ1-1, the complete variable domain reads GEEVAQTPKHLVRGEGQKAKLYCAPIKGHSYVFWYQQVLKNEFKFLISFQNENVFDETGMPKERFSAKCLPNSPCSLEIQATKLEDSAVYFCASSQRRETEAFFGQGTRLTVV.

The chain links TRBV27 to TRBJ2-7; 7 bases line up with TRBD2. CDR3 length: 14 amino acids. Germline CDR1 MNHEY, CDR2 SMNVEV (reference sequence). Unmatched junction bases numbered 6, after V lost 3 bases and J lost 4 bases. The CDR3 reads CASSFRRGTYEQYF. In DNA, the CDR3 is TGTGCCAGCAGTTTTCGGCGGGGGACTTACGAGCAGTACTTC.

Many counts were recorded for this clonotype. The chain combines TRBV3-1 with TRBJ2-1; TRBD1 matches at 7 bases. The CDR3 totals 15 residues. Germline CDR1 LGHDT, CDR2 YNNKEL (reference sequence). V dropped 4 bases and J dropped 0; count of bases not matched to a gene: 3. The CDR3 spells CASSRQGFSYNEQFF. CDR3 nucleotides: TGTGCCAGCAGCCGACAGGGTTTCTCCTACAATGAGCAGTTCTTC.